The present TCR beta chain was sequenced within a study of blood T cell repertoires in COVID-19. Looking at the study overall: Researchers got acute and convalescent COVID-19 samples from the United States, Italy and Spain. T cells, B-cell-depleted T cells, or PBMCs supplied cDNA or gDNA.

From germline, CDR1 is SGHRS and CDR2 YFSETQ. The CDR3 has 15 residues. The V and J ends lost 4 bases and 4 bases respectively, with 17 bases between them. Original processing methods: Amplification of reference gene primers was used by the study to estimate nucleated cell counts. Method: immunoSEQ multiplex PCR; TCRdb's copy keeps in-frame clones and lacks some. V, J and clone size are those of that table, while D and trimming were read from the DNA. The data show about 78,000 clones, over 75% seen once. The TCR originated in a human donor in a cohort sampled during active COVID-19. The chain couples TRBV5-1 to TRBJ2-5; D unresolved. The sample taken for sequencing was peripheral blood. The CDR3 nucleotides are TGCGCCAGCAGCGCTTCTCTAGGAGCGCCAGAGACCCAGTACTTC. This encodes CASSASLGAPETQYF. The variable domain in full, with the rest retrieved from reference TRBV5-1 and TRBJ2-5, is KAGVTQTPRYLIKTRGQQVTLSCSPISGHRSVSWYQQTPGQGLQFLFEYFSETQRNKGNFPGRFSGRQFSNSRSEMNVSTLELGDSALYLCASSASLGAPETQYFGPGTRLLVL.